The clone carrying this T cell receptor beta chain was seen ten or more times. Germline CDR1 and CDR2: LGHDT and YNNKEL (reference sequence). V dropped 2 bases and J dropped 5 bases, with 10 bases sitting between them. The CDR3 consists of 14 residues. These data belong to a study of T-cell reconstitution after alpha-beta-depleted transplantation in children. Preparation of the TCRbeta library involved a method that used unique molecular identifiers. TCRdb analysed the PCR reads with MiXCR anew, one entry per CDR3 protein. The table has 380,000 or so distinct CDR3 sequences, about an eighth seen once.

V is TRBV3-1 and J is TRBJ2-4; D gene ambiguous. The sequence was collected from a human donor who donated a stem cell graft to a child with Fanconi anemia. The sample here was PBMCs, taken from the stem cell graft. CDR3 sequence reads: CASSQRAGQNIQYF. The CDR3 DNA reads TGTGCCAGCAGCCAAAGGGCCGGGCAAAACATTCAGTACTTC.